Listed below are T cell receptor beta chains from one sample, sequenced in a study of response to subunit inactivated influenza vaccine. Each CDR3 protein gets one entry after TCRdb re-called the RT-PCR reads with MiXCR. The repertoire includes 500,000 to 600,000 distinct CDR3 sequences, 7.6% of them detected once, and approximately 13% sits in the top ten. This sample comprised PBMCs from blood, obtained about 23 months after vaccination. The receptors come from a man in his fifties or sixties who received an inactivated influenza vaccine. CDR3s include the opening cysteine and the closing phenylalanine or tryptophan. The D gene is left open where the match is weak. A row's size may be missing; if present it is once, few, many or a size class.

d_call: TRBD2; v_call: TRBV29-1; cdr3_length: 18; j_call: TRBJ2-7; clone_size: many; cdr3_aa: CSVGGRIAGAGGSYEQYF; cdr3_nt: TGCAGCGTTGGGGGCAGAATAGCGGGGGCGGGAGGCTCCTACGAGCAGTACTTC
d_call: TRBD1; v_call: TRBV5-1; cdr3_length: 16; j_call: TRBJ2-2; clone_size: few; cdr3_aa: CASSWGQVARTGELFF; cdr3_nt: TGCGCCAGCAGCTGGGGACAGGTAGCCCGCACCGGGGAGCTGTTTTTT
d_call: TRBD2; v_call: TRBV7-2; cdr3_length: 15; j_call: TRBJ2-7; clone_size: few; cdr3_aa: CASSLSLSGIHEQYF; cdr3_nt: TGTGCCAGCAGCCTCTCCCTTAGCGGGATTCACGAGCAGTACTTC
d_call: .; v_call: TRBV4-1; cdr3_length: 12; j_call: TRBJ1-5; clone_size: .; cdr3_aa: CASSQGLGPQHF; cdr3_nt: TGCGCCAGCAGCCAAGGACTTGGGCCCCAGCATTTT
d_call: TRBD2; v_call: TRBV7-9; cdr3_length: 14; j_call: TRBJ2-5; clone_size: .; cdr3_aa: CASSSGLAGVTQYF; cdr3_nt: TGTGCCAGCAGCTCAGGACTAGCGGGGGTGACCCAGTACTTC
d_call: .; v_call: TRBV12-3/TRBV12-4; cdr3_length: 14; j_call: TRBJ2-3; clone_size: many; cdr3_aa: CASSFEGLTDTQYF; cdr3_nt: TGTGCCAGCAGTTTCGAAGGACTCACAGATACGCAGTATTTT
d_call: .; v_call: TRBV12-3/TRBV12-4; cdr3_length: 14; j_call: TRBJ2-1; clone_size: many; cdr3_aa: CASSFGGPYNEQFF; cdr3_nt: TGTGCCAGCAGTTTTGGGGGGCCCTACAATGAGCAGTTCTTC
d_call: TRBD1; v_call: TRBV18; cdr3_length: 18; j_call: TRBJ2-4; clone_size: many; cdr3_aa: CASSGPGTGIEAKNIQYF; cdr3_nt: TGTGCCAGCTCAGGTCCCGGGACAGGGATTGAAGCCAAAAACATTCAGTACTTC
d_call: .; v_call: TRBV25-1; cdr3_length: 13; j_call: TRBJ2-2; clone_size: many; cdr3_aa: CASSEYNTGELFF; cdr3_nt: TGTGCCAGCAGTGAATATAATACCGGGGAGCTGTTTTTT
d_call: .; v_call: TRBV12-3/TRBV12-4; cdr3_length: 13; j_call: TRBJ1-1; clone_size: few; cdr3_aa: CASSLSGRTEAFF; cdr3_nt: TGTGCCAGCAGTTTATCGGGGAGGACTGAAGCTTTCTTT
d_call: TRBD1; v_call: TRBV5-6; cdr3_length: 15; j_call: TRBJ1-5; clone_size: many; cdr3_aa: CASSKDRGANQPQHF; cdr3_nt: TGTGCCAGCAGTAAGGACAGGGGGGCAAATCAGCCCCAGCATTTT
d_call: .; v_call: TRBV20-1; cdr3_length: 12; j_call: TRBJ2-3; clone_size: .; cdr3_aa: CSARRGGDTQYF; cdr3_nt: TGCAGTGCTCGTAGGGGGGGCGATACGCAGTATTTT
d_call: TRBD2; v_call: TRBV6-2/TRBV6-3; cdr3_length: 16; j_call: TRBJ2-2; clone_size: .; cdr3_aa: CASSYGGRAHTGELFF; cdr3_nt: TGTGCCAGCAGTTACGGCGGGAGGGCTCACACCGGGGAGCTGTTTTTT
d_call: .; v_call: TRBV7-9; cdr3_length: 16; j_call: TRBJ2-1; clone_size: .; cdr3_aa: CASSDRGTSSYNEQFF; cdr3_nt: TGTGCCAGCAGCGACCGGGGCACGAGCTCCTACAATGAGCAGTTCTTC
d_call: TRBD1; v_call: TRBV7-8; cdr3_length: 15; j_call: TRBJ2-7; clone_size: many; cdr3_aa: CASSPDREKAYEQYF; cdr3_nt: TGTGCCAGCAGCCCGGACAGGGAGAAGGCCTACGAGCAGTACTTC
d_call: TRBD2; v_call: TRBV7-8; cdr3_length: 14; j_call: TRBJ2-1; clone_size: many; cdr3_aa: CASGRTRSGNEQFF; cdr3_nt: TGTGCCAGCGGAAGGACTAGAAGTGGTAATGAGCAGTTCTTC
d_call: TRBD1; v_call: TRBV20-1; cdr3_length: 14; j_call: TRBJ2-2; clone_size: .; cdr3_aa: CSASTGAITGELFF; cdr3_nt: TGCAGTGCTTCGACAGGGGCGATAACCGGGGAGCTGTTTTTT
d_call: TRBD2; v_call: TRBV20-1; cdr3_length: 15; j_call: TRBJ2-4; clone_size: many; cdr3_aa: CSAEAGDTAKNIQYF; cdr3_nt: TGCAGTGCGGAAGCGGGAGATACTGCCAAAAACATTCAGTACTTC
d_call: TRBD2; v_call: TRBV7-2; cdr3_length: 14; j_call: TRBJ2-1; clone_size: few; cdr3_aa: CASISGRALNEQFF; cdr3_nt: TGTGCCAGCATTAGCGGGAGGGCCCTCAATGAGCAGTTCTTC
d_call: .; v_call: TRBV28; cdr3_length: 12; j_call: TRBJ1-5; clone_size: .; cdr3_aa: CASTRTPQPQHF; cdr3_nt: TGTGCCAGCACCCGGACCCCTCAGCCCCAGCATTTT
d_call: .; v_call: TRBV18; cdr3_length: 13; j_call: TRBJ1-1; clone_size: few; cdr3_aa: CASSPDRSTEAFF; cdr3_nt: TGTGCCAGCTCGCCCGACAGGTCCACTGAAGCTTTCTTT
d_call: .; v_call: TRBV18; cdr3_length: 15; j_call: TRBJ2-7; clone_size: .; cdr3_aa: CASSPGTGEGYEQYF; cdr3_nt: TGTGCCAGCTCGCCCGGGACGGGGGAAGGATACGAGCAGTACTTC
d_call: TRBD2; v_call: TRBV5-1; cdr3_length: 15; j_call: TRBJ2-1; clone_size: few; cdr3_aa: CASSPGLAGINEQFF; cdr3_nt: TGCGCCAGCAGCCCAGGACTAGCGGGAATAAATGAGCAGTTCTTC
d_call: .; v_call: TRBV9; cdr3_length: 14; j_call: TRBJ1-2; clone_size: .; cdr3_aa: CASSVVTREFQSTF; cdr3_nt: TGTGCCAGCAGCGTAGTTACCAGGGAATTCCAAAGCACCTTC
d_call: TRBD2; v_call: TRBV7-8; cdr3_length: 14; j_call: TRBJ2-5; clone_size: few; cdr3_aa: CASSLRTRLETQYF; cdr3_nt: TGTGCCAGCAGCTTAAGGACTAGGCTAGAGACCCAGTACTTC
d_call: TRBD2; v_call: TRBV28; cdr3_length: 16; j_call: TRBJ2-1; clone_size: few; cdr3_aa: CASSLGQFSGYNEQFF; cdr3_nt: TGTGCCAGCAGTTTGGGGCAGTTTAGCGGGTACAATGAGCAGTTCTTC
d_call: .; v_call: TRBV5-6; cdr3_length: 12; j_call: TRBJ2-3; clone_size: many; cdr3_aa: CASSFHLDTQYF; cdr3_nt: TGTGCCAGCAGCTTTCATTTGGATACGCAGTATTTT
d_call: .; v_call: TRBV6-2/TRBV6-3; cdr3_length: 14; j_call: TRBJ1-1; clone_size: few; cdr3_aa: CASSYSTGYAEAFF; cdr3_nt: TGTGCCAGCAGTTACTCGACTGGGTATGCTGAAGCTTTCTTT
d_call: TRBD2; v_call: TRBV10-3; cdr3_length: 15; j_call: TRBJ2-3; clone_size: few; cdr3_aa: CAIRGLAGGTDTQYF; cdr3_nt: TGTGCCATCAGGGGACTAGCGGGGGGCACAGATACGCAGTATTTT
d_call: TRBD2; v_call: TRBV10-3; cdr3_length: 14; j_call: TRBJ2-7; clone_size: .; cdr3_aa: CAISQDLGEGEQYF; cdr3_nt: TGTGCCATCAGCCAGGACCTAGGGGAGGGCGAGCAGTACTTC